The 20 T cell receptor beta chains below come from one sample, sequenced in a study of shared clonotypes between healthy human individuals. Sequencing was performed with immunoSEQ multiplex PCR; in TCRdb, only in-frame clones are kept and a portion is missing. The sample consists of 2 million to 3 million clones, more than 85% of them appearing once. Sequenced input: naive CD4+ T cells from PBMCs. The subset is: CD45RA+ positively selected. The receptors stem from a man aged 18-30 years in good health. Some clones in this sample may be carry-over from other donors' samples.

This chain connects TRBV5-1 to TRBJ2-2; the D gene is possibly TRBD2 (6 bases). Germline V CDR1 and CDR2: SGHRS, YFSETQ. This CDR3 spans 12 amino acids. V was shortened by 7 bases and J by 7 bases, with 11 bases between the two germline ends. CDR3 sequence reads: CASGVRDGELFF. In nucleotides, the CDR3 is TGCGCCAGCGGCGTGCGGGACGGGGAGCTGTTTTTT.

V usage is TRBV9 and J usage is TRBJ2-1; 16 bases align to TRBD2. The germline CDR1 and CDR2 sequences are SGDLS and YYNGEE. This CDR3 has 20 residues. Unmatched junction bases numbered 10, after V lost 4 bases and J lost 0 bases. DNA for the CDR3: TGTGCCAGCAGCACCGGGACTAGCGGGAGGGTCCTTAGCTCCTACAATGAGCAGTTCTTC. The encoded protein is CASSTGTSGRVLSSYNEQFF.

The chain has TRBV4-1 and TRBJ1-2; TRBD1 matches 7 bases. The V segment lost 1 base and the J segment 4 bases; nucleotides outside the gene matches: 9. Germline V gene data show CDR1 as MGHRA and CDR2 as YSYEKL. CDR3 length: 16 amino acids. In nucleotides, the CDR3 is TGCGCCAGCAGCCAAGTGGGGAGACAGGGAGGCTATGGCTACACCTTC. This encodes CASSQVGRQGGYGYTF.

This clone was seen just once. At one of its ends the junction is not consistent with the germline gene, which may arise from a read error. The chain uses TRBV5-1 and TRBJ2-1, with 10 bases matching TRBD1. CDR3 length: 16 amino acids. The germline gives CDR1 SGHRS, CDR2 YFSETQ. CDR3 sequence (DNA): TGCGCCAGCAGCCAGGACAGGGGGGCCTCCAACAATGAGCAGTTCTTC. It yields the protein CASSQDRGASNNEQFF.

The J gene is TRBJ1-2, the V gene TRBV27; D possibly corresponds to TRBD1 (5 bases). Germline CDR1 reads MNHEY; CDR2 reads SMNVEV (reference sequence). V gave up 3 bases and J gave up 6 bases, with 11 bases separating them. The CDR3 has 13 amino acids. The CDR3 is CASSLTRGNGYTF. DNA for the CDR3: TGTGCCAGCAGTTTGACACGGGGGAATGGCTACACCTTC.

The rearrangement links TRBV27 to TRBJ1-5; D possibly corresponds to TRBD1 (5 bases). CDR1 and CDR2 from the germline V gene are MNHEY and SMNVEV (reference sequence). The V gene lost 6 bases and the J gene lost 7 bases, with 16 bases spanning the gap. CDR3 length equals 14 residues. CDR3: CASSGSGTRQPQHF. The CDR3 region has the DNA TGTGCCAGCAGCGGGTCGGGGACGCGACAGCCCCAGCATTTT.

This chain connects TRBV5-4 to TRBJ2-2, with 8 bases aligning to TRBD2. The CDR3 extends over 17 amino acids. CDR1 SGHNT and CDR2 YYREEE come from the germline V gene (reference sequence). The junction had 12 bases not matched to a gene; V was cut back by 3 bases and J by 5 bases. As DNA, the CDR3 is TGTGCCAGCAGCTCCGGGGGAATCGGGAGGGGGACCGGGGAGCTGTTTTTT. This encodes CASSSGGIGRGTGELFF.

The V call is TRBV7-6, the J call TRBJ2-5, with D tentatively TRBD1 (5 bases). CDR3 length equals 13 residues. With 3 bases removed from V and 3 bases from J, the gap between germline ends came to 8 bases. Looked up from germline, CDR1 is SGHVS and CDR2 is FNYEAQ. The CDR3 region is CASSFSREETQYF. Here the CDR3 DNA reads TGTGCCAGCAGCTTCTCCAGGGAAGAGACCCAGTACTTC.

The V and J genes are TRBV6-6 and TRBJ2-3; D ambiguous. The V end lost 6 bases, the J end lost 6 bases, and 10 bases lay between the germline ends. Germline CDR1 MNHNY, CDR2 SVGAGI (reference sequence). This CDR3 comprises 12 residues. Here the CDR3 reads CASSVGLDTQYF. The CDR3 nucleotides read TGTGCCAGCAGCGTGGGTCTGGATACGCAGTATTTT.

The chain has TRBV30 and TRBJ2-1; D is perhaps TRBD2 (5 bases). The germline V and J ends were trimmed by 2 bases and 8 bases, with 13 bases remaining between them. This CDR3 comprises 13 residues. Germline V gene lookup returns CDR1 GTSNPN and CDR2 SVGIG (reference sequence). The chain's CDR3 is CAWSPGTLDEQFF. DNA for the CDR3: TGTGCCTGGAGTCCGGGAACTCTGGATGAGCAGTTCTTC.

CDR3 DNA sequence: TGTGCCAGCAGCTTAGCGCGAGTGTTAAGACAGGGACCTTCCACCGGGGAGCTGTTTTTT. It specifies CASSLARVLRQGPSTGELFF. The V and J genes are TRBV7-8 and TRBJ2-2; 7 nucleotides match TRBD1. V lost 0 bases and J lost 4; bases outside the gene matches: 17. CDR1 SGHVS and CDR2 FQNEAQ come from the germline V gene. This CDR3 spans 20 amino acids.

About this clone itself: One junction end disagrees with the germline gene, perhaps due to a read error. This chain links TRBV5-4 with TRBJ2-1; the D gene is possibly TRBD2 (5 bases). The CDR3 length is 14 residues. Germline values: CDR1 SGHNT, CDR2 YYREEE (reference sequence). CDR3 in DNA: TGTGCCAGCAGCCTAAAGGACTTCTACGATGAGCAGTTCTTC. Its translation: CASSLKDFYDEQFF.

The gene calls are TRBV5-6 and TRBJ2-1, with D perhaps matching TRBD2 (6 bases). The germline V gene has CDR1 SGHDT and CDR2 YYEEEE. This CDR3 region has 19 residues. V was shortened by 4 bases and J by 2 bases, with 25 bases between the two germline ends. CDR3 sequence reads: CASSPLGGVGGLTYNEQFF. The DNA of the CDR3 is TGTGCCAGCAGCCCCCTTGGGGGAGTTGGAGGGCTAACCTACAATGAGCAGTTCTTC.

This chain uses TRBV11-1 with TRBJ2-1; possible D gene TRBD2, 6 bases. The germline V gene encodes CDR1 SGHAT and CDR2 FQDESV (reference sequence). Trimming took off 5 bases at V and 5 bases at J, with 19 bases between the two ends. The CDR3 has 16 residues. The CDR3 protein is CASSPRGLRTHNEQFF. CDR3 DNA sequence: TGTGCCAGCAGCCCCCGGGGACTTCGGACCCACAATGAGCAGTTCTTC.

The chain employs TRBV9 and TRBJ2-7; D gene unclear. This CDR3 has 15 residues. Per the germline V gene, CDR1 is SGDLS and CDR2 is YYNGEE. V was cut by 0 bases and J by 6 bases, with 16 bases left in between. The CDR3 DNA follows: TGTGCCAGCAGCGTAGTTGGTAGCAGGTCTTCCGAGCAGTACTTC. Amino acid sequence: CASSVVGSRSSEQYF. The full variable domain, with the rest looked up from reference TRBV9 and TRBJ2-7, is DSGVTQTPKHLITATGQRVTLRCSPRSGDLSVYWYQQSLDQGLQFLIQYYNGEERAKGNILERFSAQQFPDLHSELNLSSLELGDSALYFCASSVVGSRSSEQYFGPGTRLTVT.

The chain links TRBV25-1 to TRBJ1-3, with D unclear. Germline V gene data show CDR1 as MGHDK and CDR2 as SYGVNS. V was shortened by 6 bases and J by 0 bases, with 9 bases between the two germline ends. This CDR3 comprises 14 residues. In nucleotides, the CDR3 is TGTGCCAGCAGGGGCCTTACCTCTGGAAACACCATATATTTT. Protein: CASRGLTSGNTIYF. The full variable domain, rest sourced from reference TRBV25-1 and TRBJ1-3, is EADIYQTPRYLVIGTGKKITLECSQTMGHDKMYWYQQDPGMELHLIHYSYGVNSTEKGDLSSESTVSRIRTEHFPLTLESARPSHTSQYLCASRGLTSGNTIYFGEGSWLTVV.

This rearrangement joins TRBV6-1 to TRBJ1-1, with unresolved D. The ends were cut back, 7 bases at V and 5 bases at J, with 17 bases in the middle. The germline V gene has CDR1 MNHNS and CDR2 SASEGT. The CDR3 is made up of 14 amino acids. CDR3 loop: CASTTERILTEAFF. CDR3 bases: TGTGCCAGCACCACGGAAAGGATCTTAACTGAAGCTTTCTTT.

This clone was detected once. The chain uses TRBV18 and TRBJ1-4; a weak D match, TRBD1 (5 bases). The CDR3 sequence is 14 residues long. V gave up 3 bases and J gave up 7 bases, with 12 bases separating them. Per germline, CDR1 KGHSH and CDR2 LQKENI. DNA of the CDR3: TGTGCCAGCTCACCGGGGGGAAGGGTTGAAAAACTGTTTTTT. This codes for CASSPGGRVEKLFF.

V usage is TRBV28 and J usage is TRBJ2-7; D is undetermined. The CDR3 loop spans 14 amino acids. V gave up 6 bases and J gave up 0 bases, with 12 bases separating them. In germline, CDR1 is MDHEN, CDR2 SYDVKM. The CDR3 loop is CASRPPGDSYEQYF. The DNA for the CDR3 is TGTGCCAGCAGACCTCCTGGGGACTCCTACGAGCAGTACTTC.

The chain carries TRBV28 and TRBJ2-4, with TRBD1 as a possible D gene (5 bases). The CDR3 totals 16 residues. V was trimmed by 5 bases and J by 0 bases, leaving 14 bases between them. Germline loops: CDR1 MDHEN, CDR2 SYDVKM. The CDR3 DNA follows: TGTGCCAGCAGTATAGGGGCAGTTTTAGCCAAAAACATTCAGTACTTC. This gives the protein CASSIGAVLAKNIQYF.